A single sample gave rise to the 3 T cell receptor beta chains below, sequenced in a study of T cell responses to AZD1222 COVID-19 vaccine. The table came from immunoSEQ multiplex PCR; TCRdb's copy has only in-frame clones and leaves some out. The sample has some 150,000 clones; about nine tenths are singletons. Sample: peripheral blood, taken on day 0 of AZD1222 vaccination. The receptor source for this set is an adult in good health.

This clone was detected once. The J gene is TRBJ2-3, the V gene TRBV7-9; D gene unclear. The CDR3 consists of 15 residues. V was trimmed by 1 base and J by 2 bases, leaving 10 bases between them. CDR1 is SEHNR, CDR2 FQNEAQ, per germline (reference sequence). CDR3 protein: CASSLGSFFTDTQYF. Written as DNA, the CDR3 is TGTGCCAGCAGCTTAGGAAGCTTTTTCACAGATACGCAGTATTTT.

The chain is built from TRBV28 and TRBJ1-4; the D is unclear. CDR1 and CDR2 (germline): MDHEN, SYDVKM. The CDR3 has 14 amino acids. V was cut by 2 bases and J by 9 bases, with 13 bases left in between. The CDR3 coding sequence is TGTGCCAGCAGTTTAGGAGGATATGGTCAAAAACTGTTTTTT. It is translated as CASSLGGYGQKLFF.

The V gene is TRBV7-2, the J gene TRBJ1-2; TRBD1 might be the D (6 bases). CDR3 size: 16 residues. The germline V gene encodes CDR1 SGHTA and CDR2 FQGNSA. Trimming left V 1 base short and J 0 bases short, with 12 bases between. The CDR3 DNA sequence: TGTGCCAGCAGCTTAGACAGGGAGACCGCTAACTATGGCTACACCTTC. Its translation: CASSLDRETANYGYTF.